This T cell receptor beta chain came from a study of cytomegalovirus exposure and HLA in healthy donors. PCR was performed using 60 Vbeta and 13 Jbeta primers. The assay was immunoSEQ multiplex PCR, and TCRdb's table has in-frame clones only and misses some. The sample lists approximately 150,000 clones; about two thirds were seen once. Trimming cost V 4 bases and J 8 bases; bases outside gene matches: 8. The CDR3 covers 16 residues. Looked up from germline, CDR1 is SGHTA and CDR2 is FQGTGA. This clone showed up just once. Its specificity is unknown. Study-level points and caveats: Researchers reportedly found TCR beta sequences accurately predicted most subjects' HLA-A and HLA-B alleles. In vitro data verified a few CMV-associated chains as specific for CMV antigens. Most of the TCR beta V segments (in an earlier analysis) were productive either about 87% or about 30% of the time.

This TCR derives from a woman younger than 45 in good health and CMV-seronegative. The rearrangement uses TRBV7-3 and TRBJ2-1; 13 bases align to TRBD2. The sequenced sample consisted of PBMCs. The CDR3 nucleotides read TGTGCCAGCAGCTCCGGACTAGCGGGGGCTGGGGATGAGCAGTTCTTC. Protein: CASSSGLAGAGDEQFF.